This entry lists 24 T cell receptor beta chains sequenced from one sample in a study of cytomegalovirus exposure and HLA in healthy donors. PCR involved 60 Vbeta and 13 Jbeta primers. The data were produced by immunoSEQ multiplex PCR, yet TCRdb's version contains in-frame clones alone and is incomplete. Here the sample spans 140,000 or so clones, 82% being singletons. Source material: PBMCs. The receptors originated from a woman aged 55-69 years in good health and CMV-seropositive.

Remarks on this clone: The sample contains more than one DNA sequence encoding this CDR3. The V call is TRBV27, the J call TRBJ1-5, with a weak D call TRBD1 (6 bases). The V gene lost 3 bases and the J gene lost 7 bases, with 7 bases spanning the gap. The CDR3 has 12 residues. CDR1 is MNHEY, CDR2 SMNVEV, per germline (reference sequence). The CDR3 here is CASSFQGQPQHF. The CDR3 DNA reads TGTGCCAGCAGTTTTCAGGGGCAGCCCCAGCATTTT.

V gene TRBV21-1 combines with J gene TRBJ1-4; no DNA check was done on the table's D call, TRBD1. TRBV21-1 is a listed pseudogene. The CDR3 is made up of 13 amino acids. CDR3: CASSASGNEKLFF. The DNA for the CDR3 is TGTGCCAGCAGCGCCTCAGGGAATGAAAAACTGTTTTTT.

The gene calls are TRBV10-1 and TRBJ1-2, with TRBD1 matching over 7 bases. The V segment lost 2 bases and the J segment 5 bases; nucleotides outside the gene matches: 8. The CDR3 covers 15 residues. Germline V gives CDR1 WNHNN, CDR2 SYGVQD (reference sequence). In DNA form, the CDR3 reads TGCGCCAGCAGTGAGGCAGGGGGGACGACATATGGCTACACCTTC. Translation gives CASSEAGGTTYGYTF.

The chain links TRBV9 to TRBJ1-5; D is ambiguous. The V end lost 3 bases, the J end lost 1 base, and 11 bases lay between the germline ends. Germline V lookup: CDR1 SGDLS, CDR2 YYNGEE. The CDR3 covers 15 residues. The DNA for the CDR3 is TGTGCCAGCAGCGCACCGGGATACAGCAATCAGCCCCAGCATTTT. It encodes CASSAPGYSNQPQHF.

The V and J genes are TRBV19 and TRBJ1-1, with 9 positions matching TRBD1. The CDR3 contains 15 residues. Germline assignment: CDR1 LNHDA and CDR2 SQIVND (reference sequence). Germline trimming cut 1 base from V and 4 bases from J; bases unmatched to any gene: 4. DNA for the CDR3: TGTGCCAGTAGTATAGGGGGGGACAGGGCCACTGAAGCTTTCTTT. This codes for CASSIGGDRATEAFF.

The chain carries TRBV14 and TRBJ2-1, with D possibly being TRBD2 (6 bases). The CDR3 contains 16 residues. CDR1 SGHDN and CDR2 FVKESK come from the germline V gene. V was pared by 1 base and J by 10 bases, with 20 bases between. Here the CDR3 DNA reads TGTGCCAGCAGCCAAGTTCCTAGCGAGGGAGGTAAGGAGCAGTTCTTC. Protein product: CASSQVPSEGGKEQFF.

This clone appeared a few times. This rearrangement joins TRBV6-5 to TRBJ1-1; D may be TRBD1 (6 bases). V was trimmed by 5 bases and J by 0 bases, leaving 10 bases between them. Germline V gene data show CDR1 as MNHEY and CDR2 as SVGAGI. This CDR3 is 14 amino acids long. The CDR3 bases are TGTGCCAGCAGTGGCGACAGGATGAACACTGAAGCTTTCTTT. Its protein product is CASSGDRMNTEAFF.

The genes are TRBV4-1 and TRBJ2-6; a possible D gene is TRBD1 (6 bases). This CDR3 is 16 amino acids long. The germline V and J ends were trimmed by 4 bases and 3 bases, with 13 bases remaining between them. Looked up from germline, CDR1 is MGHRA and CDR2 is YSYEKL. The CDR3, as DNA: TGCGCCAGCAGCCCGACAGGTTCTGTTGGGGCCAACGTCCTGACTTTC. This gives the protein CASSPTGSVGANVLTF.

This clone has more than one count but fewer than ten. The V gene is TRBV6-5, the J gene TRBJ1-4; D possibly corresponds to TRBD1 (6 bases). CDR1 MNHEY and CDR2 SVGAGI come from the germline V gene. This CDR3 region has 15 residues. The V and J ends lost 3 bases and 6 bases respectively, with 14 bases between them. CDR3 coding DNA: TGTGCCAGCAGTTATAAACCAGGGGCTTATGAAAAACTGTTTTTT. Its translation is CASSYKPGAYEKLFF.

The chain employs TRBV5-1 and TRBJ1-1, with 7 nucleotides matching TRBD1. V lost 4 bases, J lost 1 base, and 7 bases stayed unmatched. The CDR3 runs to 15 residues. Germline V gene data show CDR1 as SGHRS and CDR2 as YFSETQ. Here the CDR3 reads CASSTHRDRNTEAFF. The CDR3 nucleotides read TGCGCCAGCAGCACTCACCGGGACAGGAACACTGAAGCTTTCTTT.

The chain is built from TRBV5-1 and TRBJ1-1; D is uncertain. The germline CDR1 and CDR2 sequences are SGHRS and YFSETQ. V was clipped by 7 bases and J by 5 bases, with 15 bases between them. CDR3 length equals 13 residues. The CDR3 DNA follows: TGCGCCAGCGGGGTAGGAGGCTTTACTGAAGCTTTCTTT. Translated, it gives CASGVGGFTEAFF.

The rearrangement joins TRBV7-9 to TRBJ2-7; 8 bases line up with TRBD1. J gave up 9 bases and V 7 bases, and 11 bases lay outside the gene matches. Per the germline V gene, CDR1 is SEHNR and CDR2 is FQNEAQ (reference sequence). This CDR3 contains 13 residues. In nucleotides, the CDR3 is TGTGCCAGCACCCCGCCGGACAGGGAACGGCAGTACTTC. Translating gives CASTPPDRERQYF.

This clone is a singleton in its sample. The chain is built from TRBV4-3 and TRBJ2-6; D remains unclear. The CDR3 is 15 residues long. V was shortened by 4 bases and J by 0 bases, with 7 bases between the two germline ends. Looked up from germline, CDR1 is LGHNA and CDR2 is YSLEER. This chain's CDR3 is CASSPRFSGANVLTF. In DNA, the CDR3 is TGCGCCAGCAGCCCTCGGTTCTCTGGGGCCAACGTCCTGACTTTC.

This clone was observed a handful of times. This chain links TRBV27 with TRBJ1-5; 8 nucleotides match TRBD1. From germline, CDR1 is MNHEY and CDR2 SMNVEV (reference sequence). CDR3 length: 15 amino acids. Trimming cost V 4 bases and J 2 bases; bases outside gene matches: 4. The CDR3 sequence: CASSSGTGGNQPQHF. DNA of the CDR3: TGTGCCAGCAGTTCCGGGACAGGAGGCAATCAGCCCCAGCATTTT.

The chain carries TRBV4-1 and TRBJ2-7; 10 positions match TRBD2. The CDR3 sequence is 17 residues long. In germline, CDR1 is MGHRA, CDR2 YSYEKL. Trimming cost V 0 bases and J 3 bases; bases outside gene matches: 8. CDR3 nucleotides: TGCGCCAGCAGCCAAGACCCGCTAGCGGGAGTTCGCTACGAGCAGTACTTC. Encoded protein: CASSQDPLAGVRYEQYF.

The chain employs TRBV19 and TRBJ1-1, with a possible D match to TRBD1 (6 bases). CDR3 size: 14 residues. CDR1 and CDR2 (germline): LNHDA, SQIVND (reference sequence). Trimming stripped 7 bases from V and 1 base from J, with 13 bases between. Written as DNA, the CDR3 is TGTGCCAGTACTAGGGGGGGCGGGAACACTGAAGCTTTCTTT. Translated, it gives CASTRGGGNTEAFF.

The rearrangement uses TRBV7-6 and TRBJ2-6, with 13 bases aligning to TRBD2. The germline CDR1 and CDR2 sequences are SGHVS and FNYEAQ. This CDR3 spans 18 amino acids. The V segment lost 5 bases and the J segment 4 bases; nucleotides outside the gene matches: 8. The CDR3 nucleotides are TGTGCCAGCAGCATACTAGCGGGAGGGATAAGCGGGGCCAACGTCCTGACTTTC. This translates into CASSILAGGISGANVLTF.

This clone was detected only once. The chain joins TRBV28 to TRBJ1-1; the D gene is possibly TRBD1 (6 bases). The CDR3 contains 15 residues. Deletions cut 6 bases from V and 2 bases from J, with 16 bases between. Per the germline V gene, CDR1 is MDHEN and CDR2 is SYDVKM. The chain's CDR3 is CASSLDRSLNTEAFF. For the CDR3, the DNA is TGTGCCAGCAGCCTGGACAGATCTCTCAACACTGAAGCTTTCTTT.

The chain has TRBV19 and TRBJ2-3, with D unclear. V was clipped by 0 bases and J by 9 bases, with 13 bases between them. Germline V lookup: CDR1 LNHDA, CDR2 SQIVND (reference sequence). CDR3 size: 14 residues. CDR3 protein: CASSIDLGRKTQYF. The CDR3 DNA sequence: TGTGCCAGTAGTATAGATTTAGGCAGGAAGACGCAGTATTTT.

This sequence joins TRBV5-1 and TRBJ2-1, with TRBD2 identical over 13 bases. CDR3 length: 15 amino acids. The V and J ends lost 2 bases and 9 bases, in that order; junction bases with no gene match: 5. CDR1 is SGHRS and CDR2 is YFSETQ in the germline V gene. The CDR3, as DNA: TGCGCCAGCAGCTTTGGACTAGCGGGAGCTGGTGAGCAGTTCTTC. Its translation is CASSFGLAGAGEQFF.

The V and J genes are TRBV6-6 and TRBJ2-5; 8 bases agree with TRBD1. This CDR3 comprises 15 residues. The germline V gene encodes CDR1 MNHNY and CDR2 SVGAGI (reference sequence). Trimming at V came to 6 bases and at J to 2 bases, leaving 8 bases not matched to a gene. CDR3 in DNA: TGTGCCAGCAGCTATCGACAGGGGTGGCAAGAGACCCAGTACTTC. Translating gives CASSYRQGWQETQYF.

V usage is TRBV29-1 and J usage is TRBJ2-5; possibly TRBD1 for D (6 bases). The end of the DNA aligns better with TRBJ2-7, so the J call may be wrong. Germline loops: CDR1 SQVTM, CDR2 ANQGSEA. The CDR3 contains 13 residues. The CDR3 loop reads CSVRRDISYEQYF. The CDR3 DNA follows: TGCAGCGTTCGAAGGGACATTTCCTACGAGCAGTACTTC.

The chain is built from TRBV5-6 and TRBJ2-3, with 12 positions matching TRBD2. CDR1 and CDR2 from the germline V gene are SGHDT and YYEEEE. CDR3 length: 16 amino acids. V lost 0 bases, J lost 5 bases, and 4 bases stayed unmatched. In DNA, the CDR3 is TGTGCCAGCAGCTTGGGACTAGCGGGAGTAAGAGATACGCAGTATTTT. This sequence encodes CASSLGLAGVRDTQYF.

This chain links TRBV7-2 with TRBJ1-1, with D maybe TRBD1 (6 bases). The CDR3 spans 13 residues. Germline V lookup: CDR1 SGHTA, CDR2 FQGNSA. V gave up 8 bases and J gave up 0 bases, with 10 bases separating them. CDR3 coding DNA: TGTGCCAGCGAACAGGGCCTGAACACTGAAGCTTTCTTT. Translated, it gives CASEQGLNTEAFF.